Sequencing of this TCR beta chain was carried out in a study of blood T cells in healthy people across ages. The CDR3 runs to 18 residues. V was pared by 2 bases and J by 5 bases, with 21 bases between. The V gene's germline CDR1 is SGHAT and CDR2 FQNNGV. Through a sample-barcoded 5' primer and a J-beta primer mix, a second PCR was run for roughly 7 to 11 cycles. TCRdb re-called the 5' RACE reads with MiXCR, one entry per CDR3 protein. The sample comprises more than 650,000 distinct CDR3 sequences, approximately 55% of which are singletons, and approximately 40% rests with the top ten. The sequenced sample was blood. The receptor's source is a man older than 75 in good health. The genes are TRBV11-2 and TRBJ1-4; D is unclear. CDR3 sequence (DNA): TGTGCCAGCAGCTTAAAAGTCGGCGGAGAGAGTCGAAATGAAAAACTGTTTTTT. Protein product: CASSLKVGGESRNEKLFF.